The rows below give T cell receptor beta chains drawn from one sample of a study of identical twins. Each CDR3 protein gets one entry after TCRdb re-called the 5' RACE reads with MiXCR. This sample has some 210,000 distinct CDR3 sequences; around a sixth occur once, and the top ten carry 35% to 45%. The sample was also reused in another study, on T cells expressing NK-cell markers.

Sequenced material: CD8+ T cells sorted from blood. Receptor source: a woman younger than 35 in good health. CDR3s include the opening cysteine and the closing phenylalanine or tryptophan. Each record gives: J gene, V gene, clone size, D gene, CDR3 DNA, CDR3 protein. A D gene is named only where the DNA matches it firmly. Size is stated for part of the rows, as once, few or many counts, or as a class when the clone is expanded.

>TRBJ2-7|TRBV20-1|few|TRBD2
TGCAGTGCAAGACTAGCGGGGGACTACGAGCAGTACTTC
CSARLAGDYEQYF
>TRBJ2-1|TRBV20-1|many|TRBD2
TGCAGTGCTAATGGGCTAGCGGGGGTTAGCTCCTACAATGAGCAGTTCTTC
CSANGLAGVSSYNEQFF
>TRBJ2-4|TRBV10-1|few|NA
TGCGCCAGCAGAGAGAGGGGACATGCGGTTCGAACAATCTGGGTCGCCAAAAACATTCAGTACTTC
CASRERGHAVRTIWVAKNIQYF
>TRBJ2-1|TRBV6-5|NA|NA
TGTGCCAGCAGTTATGGACAGAAATACAATGAGCAGTTCTTC
CASSYGQKYNEQFF
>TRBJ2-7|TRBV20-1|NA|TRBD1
TGCAGTGCTAGGTCTGTCGGGGGTCCGACAGGGGACGAGCAGTACTTC
CSARSVGGPTGDEQYF
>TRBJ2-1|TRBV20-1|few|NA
TGCAGTGCTAGATGGAGGGTTGGCAATGAGCAGTTCTTC
CSARWRVGNEQFF
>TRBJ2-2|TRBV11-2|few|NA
TGTGCCAGCAGCGTGACATCTGGGGAGCTGTTTTTT
CASSVTSGELFF
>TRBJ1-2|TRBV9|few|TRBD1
TGTGCCAGCAGCGTGGGACAGGGGGCATTTGGCTACACCTTC
CASSVGQGAFGYTF
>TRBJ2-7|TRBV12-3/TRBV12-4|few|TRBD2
TGTGCCAGCAGTTTAGCCGGGACTAGCGGGGGGGCTTACGAGCAGTACTTC
CASSLAGTSGGAYEQYF
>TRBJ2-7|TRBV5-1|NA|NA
TGCGCCAGCAGCTTCTCACACGGGGGGCTCGGTGTTGAGCAGTACTTC
CASSFSHGGLGVEQYF
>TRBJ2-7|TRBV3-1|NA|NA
TGTGCCAGCAGCCAAGATCCGGGTGCGGGATCCTACGAGCAGTACTTC
CASSQDPGAGSYEQYF
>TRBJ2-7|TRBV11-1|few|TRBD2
TGTGCCAGCAGCCCCCCTACCCGACTAGCGGGAACTGCTTCCTACGAGCAGTACTTC
CASSPPTRLAGTASYEQYF
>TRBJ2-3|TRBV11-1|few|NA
TGTGCCAGCAGCTTATCTACCCCCCCCGCAGGGGTTACAGATACGCAGTATTTT
CASSLSTPPAGVTDTQYF
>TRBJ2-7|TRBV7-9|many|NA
TGTGCCAGCAGCCAGGGAGCAGGGACCGAGCAGTACTTC
CASSQGAGTEQYF
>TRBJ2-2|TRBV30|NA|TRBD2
TGTGCCTGGGGAGGGACTAGCGGTACCGGGGAGCTGTTTTTT
CAWGGTSGTGELFF
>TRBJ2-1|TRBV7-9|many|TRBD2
TGTGCCAGCAGCTTCAGGACTAGCGGGGTTTACAATGAGCAGTTCTTC
CASSFRTSGVYNEQFF
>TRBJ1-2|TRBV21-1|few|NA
TGTGCCAGCAGCAAAGGGGTAGCCGCCCCCGGTGGCTACACCTTC
CASSKGVAAPGGYTF
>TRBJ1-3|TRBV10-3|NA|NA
TGTGCCATCAGTGAGTCCGCTATAGCTGGAAACACCATATATTTT
CAISESAIAGNTIYF
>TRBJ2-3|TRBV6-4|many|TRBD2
TGTGCCAGCAGTGAAGCGGGAAGCACAGATACGCAGTATTTT
CASSEAGSTDTQYF
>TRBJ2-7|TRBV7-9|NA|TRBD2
TGTGCCAGCAGGGGGGAGCGGGGGCTCGAGCAGTACTTC
CASRGERGLEQYF
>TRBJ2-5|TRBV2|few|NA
TGTGCCAGCAGTGAGGCTAGCGTGGAGACCCAGTACTTC
CASSEASVETQYF
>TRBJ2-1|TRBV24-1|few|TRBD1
TGTGCCACGGCTACAGGGGGGTACGGCAATGAGCAGTTCTTC
CATATGGYGNEQFF
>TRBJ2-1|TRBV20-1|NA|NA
TGCTGCGCAGGGGGAGCGGGGGCTTCCTACAATGAGCAGTTCTTC
CCAGGAGASYNEQFF
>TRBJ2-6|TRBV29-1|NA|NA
TGCAGCGTTAGGGGAGTTGGGGCCAACGTCCTGACTTTC
CSVRGVGANVLTF
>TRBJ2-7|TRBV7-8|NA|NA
TGTGCCAGCAGCCTGGGGCGGGGGCCCTCCTACGAGCAGTACTTC
CASSLGRGPSYEQYF
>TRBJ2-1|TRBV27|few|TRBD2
TGTGCCAGCAGTTTACTCCTAGCGGGAGGCTACAATGAGCAGTTCTTC
CASSLLLAGGYNEQFF